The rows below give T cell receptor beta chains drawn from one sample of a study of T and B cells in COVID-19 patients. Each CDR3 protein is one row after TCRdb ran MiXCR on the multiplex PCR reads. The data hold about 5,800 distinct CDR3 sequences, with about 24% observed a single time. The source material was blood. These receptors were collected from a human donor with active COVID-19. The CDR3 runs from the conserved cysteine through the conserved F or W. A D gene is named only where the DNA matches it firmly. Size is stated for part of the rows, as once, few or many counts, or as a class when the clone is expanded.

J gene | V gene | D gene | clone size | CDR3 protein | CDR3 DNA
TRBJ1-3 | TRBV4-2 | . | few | CASSQDDGYSGNTIYF | TGTGCCAGCAGCCAAGATGACGGCTACTCTGGAAACACCATATATTTT
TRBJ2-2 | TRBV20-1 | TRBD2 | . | CSAPGLAGAGELFF | TGCAGTGCCCCGGGACTAGCGGGGGCGGGGGAGCTGTTTTTT
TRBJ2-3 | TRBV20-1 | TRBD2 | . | CSARGSGGATDTQYF | TGCAGTGCTAGAGGTTCCGGGGGGGCGACAGATACGCAGTATTTT
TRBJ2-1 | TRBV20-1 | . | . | CSARDEAGAYNEQFF | TGCAGTGCTAGAGATGAGGCTGGAGCCTACAATGAGCAGTTCTTC
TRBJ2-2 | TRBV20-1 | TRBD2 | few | CSARDDRTSAFTGELFF | TGCAGTGCTAGAGACGACAGGACTAGCGCCTTCACCGGGGAGCTGTTTTTT
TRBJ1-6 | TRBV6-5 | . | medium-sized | CASTTGGNYNSPLHF | TGTGCCAGCACCACGGGGGGAAACTATAATTCACCCCTCCACTTT
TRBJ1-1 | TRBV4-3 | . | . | CASSQAAGNTEAFF | TGCGCCAGCAGCCAAGCAGCCGGGAACACTGAAGCTTTCTTT
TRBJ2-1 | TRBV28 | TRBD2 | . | CASSLVGPPGLAPSSYNEQFF | TGTGCCAGCAGTTTAGTCGGACCCCCGGGACTAGCGCCTAGCTCCTACAATGAGCAGTTCTTC
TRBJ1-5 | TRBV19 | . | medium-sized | CASSIGAARTDQPQHF | TGTGCCAGTAGTATAGGGGCGGCACGGACAGATCAGCCCCAGCATTTT
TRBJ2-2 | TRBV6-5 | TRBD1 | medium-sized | CASRPQGARTGELFF | TGTGCCAGCAGACCCCAGGGGGCACGAACCGGGGAGCTGTTTTTT
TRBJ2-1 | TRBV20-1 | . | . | CSATDYSNEQFF | TGCAGTGCTACGGACTATAGCAATGAGCAGTTCTTC
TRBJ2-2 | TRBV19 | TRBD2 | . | CASIPGLAGGPITGELFF | TGTGCCAGTATTCCGGGACTAGCGGGAGGGCCGATAACCGGGGAGCTGTTTTTT
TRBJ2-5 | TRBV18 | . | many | CASSPSEGFGTQYF | TGTGCCAGCTCACCGAGTGAAGGGTTTGGGACCCAGTACTTC
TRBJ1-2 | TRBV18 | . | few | CASSPDQIGTEGRGYTF | TGTGCCAGCTCACCAGATCAAATAGGTACAGAAGGAAGGGGCTACACCTTC
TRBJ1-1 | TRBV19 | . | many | CASTLGREAFF | TGTGCCAGTACCTTGGGGCGAGAAGCTTTCTTT
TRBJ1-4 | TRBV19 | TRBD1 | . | CASTRTGDEKLFF | TGTGCCAGTACCCGGACAGGGGATGAAAAACTGTTTTTT
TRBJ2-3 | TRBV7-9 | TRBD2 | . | CASSLGIAGDADTQYF | TGTGCCAGCAGCTTGGGGATAGCGGGAGATGCAGATACGCAGTATTTT